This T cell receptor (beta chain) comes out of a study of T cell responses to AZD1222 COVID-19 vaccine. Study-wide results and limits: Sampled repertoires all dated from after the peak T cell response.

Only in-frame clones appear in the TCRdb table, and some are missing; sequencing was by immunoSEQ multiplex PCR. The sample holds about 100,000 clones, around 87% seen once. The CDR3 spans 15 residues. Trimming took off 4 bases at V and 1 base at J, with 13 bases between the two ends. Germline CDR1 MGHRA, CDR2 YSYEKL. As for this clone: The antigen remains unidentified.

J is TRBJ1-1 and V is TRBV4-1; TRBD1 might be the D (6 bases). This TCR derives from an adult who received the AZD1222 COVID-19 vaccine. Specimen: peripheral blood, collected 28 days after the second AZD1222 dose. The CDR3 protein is CASSLTAGANTEAFF. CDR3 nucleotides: TGCGCCAGCAGCCTTACAGCGGGGGCGAACACTGAAGCTTTCTTT.